Below, 7 T cell receptor beta chains from the same sample are listed, as sequenced in a study of blood T cell repertoires in COVID-19. Sequencing used immunoSEQ multiplex PCR; TCRdb keeps in-frame clones, though not all of them. The sample lists over 45,000 clones; roughly 90% were seen once. Sequencing was performed on peripheral blood. The source of these receptors is a man aged 50-59 years with acute or convalescent COVID-19.

This chain uses TRBV27 with TRBJ1-5; the match to TRBD1 covers 7 bases. The CDR3 extends over 15 amino acids. Germline-derived CDR1 and CDR2 are MNHEY and SMNVEV (reference sequence). With 3 bases clipped from V and 6 bases from J, the junction kept 8 bases outside the gene matches. The CDR3 region has the DNA TGTGCCAGCAGTTTCACAGGGGATGGTCGTCAGCCCCAGCATTTT. Translated: CASSFTGDGRQPQHF.

The J gene is TRBJ1-2, the V gene TRBV5-1, with TRBD1 as a possible D gene (6 bases). Germline CDR1 SGHRS, CDR2 YFSETQ. Trimming shortened V by 0 bases and J by 3 bases, and 15 bases separated the two germline ends. This CDR3 region has 16 residues. CDR3 nucleotide sequence: TGCGCCAGCAGCTTGGCCTCGGGACAAGCCTACTATGGCTACACCTTC. Protein sequence: CASSLASGQAYYGYTF.

The CDR3 loop reads CASSPGTSHEQFF. As DNA, the CDR3 is TGTGCCAGCAGCCCAGGGACTAGCCATGAGCAGTTCTTC. This chain connects TRBV11-2 to TRBJ2-1; 9 bases are shared with TRBD2. Trimming removed 5 bases from V and 8 bases from J; junction bases left unmatched: 4. This CDR3 comprises 13 residues. The germline V gene has CDR1 SGHAT and CDR2 FQNNGV.

This clone was seen a single time. This chain uses TRBV5-1 with TRBJ2-2; the match to TRBD1 covers 8 bases. Looked up from germline, CDR1 is SGHRS and CDR2 is YFSETQ. Trimming removed 6 bases from V and 7 bases from J; junction bases left unmatched: 8. There are 14 residues in the CDR3. As DNA, the CDR3 is TGCGCCAGCAAAGACAGGGGCGTCGGCGGGGAGCTGTTTTTT. Translated: CASKDRGVGGELFF.

The chain employs TRBV6-1 and TRBJ1-2; 9 nucleotides line up with TRBD1. Unmatched junction bases numbered 7, after V lost 1 base and J lost 4 bases. This CDR3 is 16 amino acids long. Germline CDR1 and CDR2: MNHNS and SASEGT. The CDR3 DNA reads TGTGCCAGCAGTGAAGTGTGGACAGGGGAGGCCTATGGCTACACCTTC. Its protein product is CASSEVWTGEAYGYTF.

The chain employs TRBV20-1 and TRBJ1-3, with TRBD1 matching 8 bases. J lost 4 bases, V lost 3 bases, and 2 bases had no gene match. This CDR3 comprises 13 residues. CDR1 is DFQATT, CDR2 SNEGSKA, per germline (reference sequence). In DNA form, the CDR3 reads TGCAGTGCTAGTCAGGGGGCAGGAAACACCATATATTTT. As protein: CSASQGAGNTIYF.

This chain connects TRBV27 to TRBJ2-7; D is perhaps TRBD1 (5 bases). The CDR3 length is 14 residues. The germline gives CDR1 MNHEY, CDR2 SMNVEV (reference sequence). Between the trimmed V and J ends, which lost 3 bases and 0 bases, there was a span of 9 bases. The CDR3 sequence is CASSLTVTSYEQYF. The CDR3 DNA follows: TGTGCCAGCAGTTTGACAGTTACCTCCTACGAGCAGTACTTC.